This paragraph reports one T cell receptor (beta chain). Authors' analysis steps: Nucleated cell counts were estimated from reference gene primer amplification. Libraries were prepared by immunoSEQ multiplex PCR; TCRdb keeps only in-frame clonotypes and omits some of them. V and J calls and clone size are copied from that table; D and trimming were computed from the DNA. The sample holds about 140,000 clones, just under 85% seen once. The sample is drawn from a study of blood T cell repertoires in COVID-19. Germline CDR1 and CDR2: SNHLY and FYNNEI. The CDR3 consists of 12 residues. Trimming stripped 5 bases from V and 5 bases from J, with 7 bases between. In assigning cohorts, the study relied on participant-reported clinical history.

Sequencing was done on a sample of PBMCs or T cells enriched from blood (not recorded which). The sequence was collected from a woman aged 40 to 50 who had recovered from COVID-19. This chain uses TRBV2 with TRBJ1-5; possible D gene TRBD1, 6 bases. DNA for the CDR3: TGTGCCAGCAGTCACAGGGATCAGCCCCAGCATTTT. It encodes CASSHRDQPQHF.